This record concerns one TCR beta chain sequence. Antigen: not known. Per the germline V gene, CDR1 is MDHEN and CDR2 is SYDVKM. The V and J ends lost 3 bases and 5 bases, in that order; junction bases with no gene match: 10. The CDR3 has 17 amino acids. This entry belongs to a study of a mutant IDH1 vaccine in newly diagnosed glioma. Overall study: Treated patients, averaging about 40 years, were about 60% male and roughly 38% female. Patients previously underwent radiotherapy, temozolomide, or both, and most underwent both. General study results and limits: Among top peripheral T cell clonotypes, changes seemed unrelated to pseudoprogression.

The time point was: week 11, during vaccination. Vaccination used 300 ug of mutant IDH1 20-mer peptide per dose, with topical imiquimod. Assay: immunoSEQ multiplex PCR; the TCRdb copy retains only in-frame clones and omits some. Among around 100,000 clones, about nine tenths were seen once, and the ten largest hold 0.6% to 0.75%. The sequenced sample was PBMCs, obtained from a glioma patient whose treatment included an IDH1 peptide vaccine. This TCR was recovered from a woman in her forties or fifties with glioma. This chain connects TRBV28 to TRBJ2-3; 11 nucleotides line up with TRBD2. CDR3 region: CASSLDLAGGPGDTQYF. The CDR3 DNA reads as TGTGCCAGCAGTTTGGACTTAGCGGGAGGGCCGGGAGATACGCAGTATTTT.